Listed below are T cell receptor beta chains from one sample, sequenced in a study of metastatic and nonmetastatic thyroid tumors. With MiXCR, TCRdb reprocessed the PCR reads. Among under 15,000 clones listed, approximately 30% were seen once. Sequenced: tumor tissue. Receptor source: a female donor with papillary thyroid cancer or a benign thyroid nodule (not recorded which). Some clones in this sample may be carry-over from other donors' samples. CDR3s include the opening cysteine and the closing phenylalanine or tryptophan. Fields, in order: clone size, J gene, V gene, D gene, CDR3 DNA, CDR3 protein. A D gene is named only where the DNA matches it firmly. Only part of the rows carry a size: once, few, many, or a class if the clone is expanded.

size: many; J: TRBJ2-5; V: TRBV5-1; D: TRBD1; DNA: TGCGCCAGCAGCTACAAATACAGGGGCCAAGAGACCCAGTACTTC; CDR3: CASSYKYRGQETQYF
size: -; J: TRBJ1-1; V: TRBV20-1; D: -; DNA: TGCAGTGCCAACTCCCCGGGAATCGCGAGCACTGAAGCTTCCTTT; CDR3: CSANSPGIASTEASF
size: -; J: TRBJ1-1; V: TRBV6-1; D: -; DNA: TGTGCCAGCAGTGAAGGTGCAGAAGGGTCTGAAGCTTTCTTT; CDR3: CASSEGAEGSEAFF
size: -; J: TRBJ1-1; V: TRBV7-9; D: -; DNA: TGTGCCAGCAGCTTTACAACGAACACTGAAGCTTTCTTT; CDR3: CASSFTTNTEAFF
size: large; J: TRBJ2-7; V: TRBV6-1; D: -; DNA: TGTGCCAGCAGCTTTAACAGGGTGTTGACGGGCTACGAGCAGTACTTC; CDR3: CASSFNRVLTGYEQYF
size: medium-sized; J: TRBJ1-1; V: TRBV2; D: TRBD1; DNA: TGTGCCAGCAGCCTACAGGGGGAGGGCACTGAAGCTTTCTTT; CDR3: CASSLQGEGTEAFF
size: many; J: TRBJ2-3; V: TRBV15; D: -; DNA: TGTGCCACCAGCAAAAGGAGGGCCAGGACAGATACGCAGTATTTT; CDR3: CATSKRRARTDTQYF
size: few; J: TRBJ2-7; V: TRBV6-6; D: TRBD2; DNA: TGTGCCAGCAGGAGGCATCCCTTGACTAGCGGGAGAGCGTACGAGCAGTACTTC; CDR3: CASRRHPLTSGRAYEQYF
size: many; J: TRBJ2-5; V: TRBV9; D: TRBD2; DNA: TGTGCCAGCAGCGGGGTAGCGGGAAGAGAGACCCAGTACTTC; CDR3: CASSGVAGRETQYF
size: many; J: TRBJ1-2; V: TRBV9; D: -; DNA: TGTGCCAGCAGCGCCAATGTCGGGGCCTCGGGGGGCTATGGCTACGCCTTC; CDR3: CASSANVGASGGYGYAF
size: medium-sized; J: TRBJ2-3; V: TRBV6-1; D: -; DNA: TGTGCCAGCGGGCGGGAACTGAGAGATACGCAGTATTTT; CDR3: CASGRELRDTQYF
size: -; J: TRBJ2-5; V: TRBV12-3/TRBV12-4; D: TRBD2; DNA: TGTGCCAGCAGTTTTCTGGGCGGGGGGCTACAAGAGACCCAGTACTTC; CDR3: CASSFLGGGLQETQYF
size: -; J: TRBJ2-7; V: TRBV6-2/TRBV6-3; D: -; DNA: TGTGCCAGCAGATACAGGGACGGGAACTACGAGCAGTACTTC; CDR3: CASRYRDGNYEQYF
size: few; J: TRBJ1-2; V: TRBV6-1; D: -; DNA: TGTGCCAGCAGTGAACGACTAAGCGGCTACACCTTC; CDR3: CASSERLSGYTF
size: few; J: TRBJ2-7; V: TRBV2; D: -; DNA: TGTGCCAGCAGTCGGAGTGAAGACTACGAGCAGTACTTC; CDR3: CASSRSEDYEQYF
size: many; J: TRBJ1-5; V: TRBV15; D: -; DNA: TGTGCCACCAGCAGGAGTGTCAATCAGCCCCAGCATTTT; CDR3: CATSRSVNQPQHF
size: -; J: TRBJ2-7; V: TRBV12-3/TRBV12-4; D: -; DNA: TGTGCCAGCAGTTACTCGGGAGACTCCTACGAGCAGTACTTC; CDR3: CASSYSGDSYEQYF
size: many; J: TRBJ2-2; V: TRBV5-6; D: -; DNA: TGTGCCAGCAACGAGGGTCTTAACACCGGGGAGCTGTTTTTT; CDR3: CASNEGLNTGELFF
size: few; J: TRBJ1-6; V: TRBV12-5; D: -; DNA: TGTGCTAGTGCCCTAATTTCCGGCTGGGTTTCACCCCTCCACTTT; CDR3: CASALISGWVSPLHF
size: many; J: TRBJ2-2; V: TRBV28; D: -; DNA: TGTGCCAGCAGCGGGGAAGGGCGGGAGCTGTTTTTT; CDR3: CASSGEGRELFF
size: few; J: TRBJ2-1; V: TRBV6-1; D: -; DNA: TGTGCCAGCAGTCCCGACTGGTCCTACAATGAGCAGTTCTTC; CDR3: CASSPDWSYNEQFF
size: few; J: TRBJ2-5; V: TRBV6-1; D: -; DNA: TGTGCCAGCAGTGTGGGACGAGTTCAAGAGACCCAGTACTTC; CDR3: CASSVGRVQETQYF